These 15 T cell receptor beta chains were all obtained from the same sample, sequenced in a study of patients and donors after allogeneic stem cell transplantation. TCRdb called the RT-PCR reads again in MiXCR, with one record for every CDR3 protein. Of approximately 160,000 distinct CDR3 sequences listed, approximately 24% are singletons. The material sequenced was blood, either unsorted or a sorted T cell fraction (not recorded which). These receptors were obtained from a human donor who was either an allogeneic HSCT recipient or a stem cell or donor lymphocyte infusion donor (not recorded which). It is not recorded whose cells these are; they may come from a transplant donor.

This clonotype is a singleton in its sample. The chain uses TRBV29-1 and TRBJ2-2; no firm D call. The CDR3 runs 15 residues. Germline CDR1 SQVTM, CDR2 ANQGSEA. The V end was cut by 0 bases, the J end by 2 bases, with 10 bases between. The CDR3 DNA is TGCAGCGTTGAAGATCATACAGTCAACACCGGGGAGCTGTTTTTT. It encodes CSVEDHTVNTGELFF.

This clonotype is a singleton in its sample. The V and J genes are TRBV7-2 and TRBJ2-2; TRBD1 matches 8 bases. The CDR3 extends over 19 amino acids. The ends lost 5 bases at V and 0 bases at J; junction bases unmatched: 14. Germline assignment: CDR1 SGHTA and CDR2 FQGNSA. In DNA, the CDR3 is TGTGCCAGCAGCGCACCCTCGGGACAGGTTATAGCGAACACCGGGGAGCTGTTTTTT. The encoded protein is CASSAPSGQVIANTGELFF.

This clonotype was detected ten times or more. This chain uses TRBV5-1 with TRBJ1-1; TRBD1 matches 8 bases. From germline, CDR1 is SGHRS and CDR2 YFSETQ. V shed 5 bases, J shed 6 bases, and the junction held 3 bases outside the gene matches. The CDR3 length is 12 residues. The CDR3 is CASSLTGAEAFF. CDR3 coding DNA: TGCGCCAGCAGTTTGACAGGGGCTGAAGCTTTCTTT.

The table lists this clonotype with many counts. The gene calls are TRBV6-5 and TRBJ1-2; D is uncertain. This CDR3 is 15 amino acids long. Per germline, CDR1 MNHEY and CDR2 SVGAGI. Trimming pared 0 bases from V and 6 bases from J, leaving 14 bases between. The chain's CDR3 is CASSYSSPLLNGYTF. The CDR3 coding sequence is TGTGCCAGCAGTTACTCATCACCTTTACTAAATGGCTACACCTTC.

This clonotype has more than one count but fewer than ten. The DNA of the CDR3 is TGTGCCAGCAGCGTACCGGGACAACCTAACTATGGCTACACCTTC. Its translation is CASSVPGQPNYGYTF. This chain joins TRBV7-9 and TRBJ1-2; D possibly corresponds to TRBD1 (6 bases). The CDR3 length is 15 residues. Trimming pared 5 bases from V and 0 bases from J, leaving 13 bases between. In germline, CDR1 is SEHNR, CDR2 FQNEAQ (reference sequence).

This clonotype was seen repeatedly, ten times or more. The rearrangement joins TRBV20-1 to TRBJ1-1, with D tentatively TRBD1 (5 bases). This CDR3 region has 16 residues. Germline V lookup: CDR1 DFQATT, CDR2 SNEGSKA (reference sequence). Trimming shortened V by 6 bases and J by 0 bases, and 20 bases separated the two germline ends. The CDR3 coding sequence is TGCAGTGCACAGCAGGGCGATAAGGGGTTGAACACTGAAGCTTTCTTT. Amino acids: CSAQQGDKGLNTEAFF.

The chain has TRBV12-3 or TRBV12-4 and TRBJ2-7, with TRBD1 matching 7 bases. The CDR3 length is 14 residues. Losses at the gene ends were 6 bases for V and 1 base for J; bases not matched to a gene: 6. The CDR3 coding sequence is TGTGCCAGCAGCATCCGGGACAGTTCCTACGAGCAGTACTTC. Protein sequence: CASSIRDSSYEQYF.

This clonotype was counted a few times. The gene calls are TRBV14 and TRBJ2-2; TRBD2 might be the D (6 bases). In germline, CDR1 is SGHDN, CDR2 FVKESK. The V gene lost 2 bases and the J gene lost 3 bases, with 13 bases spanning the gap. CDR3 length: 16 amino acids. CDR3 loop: CASSQLLARDTGELFF. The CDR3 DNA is TGTGCCAGCAGCCAACTGCTAGCGCGAGACACCGGGGAGCTGTTTTTT.

The CDR3 DNA reads TGTGCCAGCAGCGACGACGGCTACGAGCAGTACTTC. This sequence encodes CASSDDGYEQYF. The chain has TRBV5-6 and TRBJ2-7; D uncertain. Germline V gene data show CDR1 as SGHDT and CDR2 as YYEEEE. CDR3 length equals 12 residues. V lost 4 bases and J 3 bases, leaving 8 bases between the germline ends.

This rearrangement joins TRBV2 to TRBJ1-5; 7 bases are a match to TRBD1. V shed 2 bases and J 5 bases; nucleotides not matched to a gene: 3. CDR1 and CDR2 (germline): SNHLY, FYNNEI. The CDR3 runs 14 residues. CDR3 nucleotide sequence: TGTGCCAGCAGTGAAATCAGGGGGGATCAGCCCCAGCATTTT. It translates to CASSEIRGDQPQHF.

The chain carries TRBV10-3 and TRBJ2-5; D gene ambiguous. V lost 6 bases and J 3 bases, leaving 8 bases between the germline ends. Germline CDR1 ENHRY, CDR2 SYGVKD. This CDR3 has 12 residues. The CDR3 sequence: CAISGAEETQYF. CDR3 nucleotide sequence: TGTGCCATCAGCGGCGCGGAAGAGACCCAGTACTTC.

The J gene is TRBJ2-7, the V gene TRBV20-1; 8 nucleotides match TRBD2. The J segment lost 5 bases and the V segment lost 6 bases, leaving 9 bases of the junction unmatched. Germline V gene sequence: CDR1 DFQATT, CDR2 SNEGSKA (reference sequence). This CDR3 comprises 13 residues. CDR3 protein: CSAALTSVDEQYF. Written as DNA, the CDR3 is TGCAGTGCCGCACTGACTAGCGTCGACGAGCAGTACTTC.

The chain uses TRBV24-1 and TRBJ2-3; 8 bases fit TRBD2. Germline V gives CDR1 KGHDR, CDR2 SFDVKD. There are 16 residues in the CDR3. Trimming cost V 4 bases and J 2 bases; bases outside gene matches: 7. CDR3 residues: CATSDHIAGLTDTQYF. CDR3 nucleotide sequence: TGTGCCACCAGTGACCACATAGCGGGACTCACAGATACGCAGTATTTT.

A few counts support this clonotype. This CDR3 reads CATSKGTVYSYNEQFF. CDR3 coding DNA: TGTGCCACCAGCAAGGGGACGGTCTATTCCTACAATGAGCAGTTCTTC. J is TRBJ2-1 and V is TRBV15; D tentatively reads TRBD1 or TRBD2 (5 bases each). This CDR3 has 16 amino acids. CDR1 is LNHNV and CDR2 is YYDKDF in the germline V gene (reference sequence). Trimming pared 4 bases from V and 1 base from J, leaving 14 bases between.

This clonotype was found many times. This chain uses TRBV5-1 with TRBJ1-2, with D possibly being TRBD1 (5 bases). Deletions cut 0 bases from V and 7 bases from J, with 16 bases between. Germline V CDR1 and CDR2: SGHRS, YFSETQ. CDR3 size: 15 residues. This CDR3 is CASSLEAGWPFGYTF. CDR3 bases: TGCGCCAGCAGCTTGGAGGCAGGGTGGCCCTTTGGCTACACCTTC.